This T cell receptor beta chain was profiled in a study of Ad26.COV2.S vaccination and SARS-CoV-2 variants. Germline V gene sequence: CDR1 MDHEN, CDR2 SYDVKM. Trimming stripped 8 bases from V and 4 bases from J, with 15 bases between. CDR3 length equals 14 residues. Treatment reported: around 19 received Ad26.COV2.S at low or high dose, single or two shots; several received placebo; per-sample allocation not given. The investigators took samples on day 63 after the first vaccine or placebo injection. TCRdb keeps only in-frame clones here, not all; method: immunoSEQ multiplex PCR. The data show about 350,000 clones, about nine tenths seen once.

The chain carries TRBV28 and TRBJ2-1; TRBD1 is a possible D gene (6 bases). The material was peripheral blood, obtained in a trial of Ad26.COV2.S vaccine versus placebo. The TCR originated in a person between 18 and 65 years old who received the Ad26.COV2.S COVID-19 vaccine or a placebo. The CDR3 sequence: CASFLGQRYNEQFF. The CDR3 DNA follows: TGTGCCAGCTTCCTAGGACAGAGATACAATGAGCAGTTCTTC.